This T cell receptor (beta chain) was retrieved from a study of T cell changes during pregnancy in multiple sclerosis. CDR1 is SGHRS, CDR2 YFSETQ, per germline. The CDR3 runs 16 residues. Germline trimming cut 0 bases from V and 6 bases from J; bases unmatched to any gene: 8. Some clones are missing from TCRdb's copy, which holds only in-frame ones; the method was immunoSEQ multiplex PCR. The table shows more than 80,000 clones, with under 95% occurring only once. The sample in question was peripheral blood, obtained in the first trimester of pregnancy. This chain uses TRBV5-1 with TRBJ2-2; 7 bases map to TRBD1. This sequence originates from a female donor with multiple sclerosis, enrolled in a pregnancy study. CDR3 protein: CASSLEGRGRPGELFF. The CDR3 DNA reads TGCGCCAGCAGCTTGGAGGGCAGGGGGAGACCCGGGGAGCTGTTTTTT.